This entry lists 6 T cell receptor beta chains sequenced from one sample in a study of T cells after yellow fever vaccination. TCRdb reprocessed the 5' RACE reads with MiXCR, giving one entry per CDR3 protein. The data contain a few hundred thousand distinct CDR3 sequences, roughly 7% of them seen just once; the ten biggest clones take up roughly a sixth. The sample consisted of PBMCs, taken 35 to 50 days after the first yellow fever vaccination. Receptors originate from a man between 18 and 35 years old who received the YFV17D yellow fever vaccine.

This clonotype was counted only a few times. This chain joins TRBV6-2 or TRBV6-3 and TRBJ2-1; D perhaps matches TRBD2 (6 bases). The CDR3 extends over 17 amino acids. Between the trimmed V and J ends, which lost 2 bases and 6 bases, there was a span of 20 bases. CDR1 and CDR2 from the germline V gene are MNHEY and SVGEGT. Here the CDR3 DNA reads TGTGCCAGCAGTTACCCCCTCACCGGGGACTCCGGCAATGAGCAGTTCTTC. Translating it yields CASSYPLTGDSGNEQFF.

This clonotype was seen a few times. The chain carries TRBV3-1 and TRBJ1-2, with D possibly TRBD1 on 5 matching bases. CDR3 size: 15 residues. From germline, CDR1 is LGHDT and CDR2 YNNKEL (reference sequence). V was cut by 0 bases and J by 5 bases, with 13 bases left in between. CDR3 bases: TGTGCCAGCAGCCAAGATCCGGGGACGCAATATGGCTACACCTTC. Its protein is CASSQDPGTQYGYTF.

The chain combines TRBV7-9 with TRBJ2-7; no definite D call. V was cut by 5 bases and J by 1 base, with 15 bases left in between. The CDR3 length is 15 residues. The germline V gene encodes CDR1 SEHNR and CDR2 FQNEAQ (reference sequence). The CDR3 sequence: CASSDTRQSSYEQYV. DNA of the CDR3: TGTGCCAGCAGCGATACACGGCAGAGTTCCTACGAGCAGTACGTC.

This clonotype has a handful of counts. This sequence joins TRBV18 and TRBJ2-5; D remains ambiguous. Per germline, CDR1 KGHSH and CDR2 LQKENI. This CDR3 region has 13 residues. Trimming stripped 6 bases from V and 4 bases from J, with 12 bases between. The CDR3 sequence: CASSATVGETQYF. CDR3 DNA sequence: TGTGCCAGCTCCGCAACTGTGGGAGAGACCCAGTACTTC.

The chain links TRBV7-8 to TRBJ2-7, with unresolved D. CDR3 size: 14 residues. V lost 1 base and J 4 bases, leaving 11 bases between the germline ends. The V gene's germline CDR1 is SGHVS and CDR2 FQNEAQ. Here the CDR3 DNA reads TGTGCCAGCAGCTTAGAAGCAGACGTATACGAGCAGTACTTC. Protein product: CASSLEADVYEQYF.

This clonotype was recorded at least ten times. The chain has TRBV10-2 and TRBJ1-6; D is uncertain. This CDR3 is built from 16 residues. CDR1 is WSHSY, CDR2 SAAADI, per germline. The V end lost 3 bases, the J end lost 0 bases, and 9 bases lay between the germline ends. DNA for the CDR3: TGCGCCAGCAGTGATGAGGGCCGCTCCTATAATTCACCCCTCCACTTT. The encoded protein is CASSDEGRSYNSPLHF.